The 27 T cell receptor beta chains listed next were all sequenced from one sample in a study of blood T cells in healthy people across ages. A J-beta primer mix and a sample-barcoded 5' primer were used in a second PCR of roughly 6 to 11 cycles. One entry per CDR3 protein, called by TCRdb with MiXCR from the 5' RACE reads. Of approximately 810,000 distinct CDR3 sequences in the sample, about 30% were seen once. Material for sequencing was blood. The receptors shown here come from a woman of 80 years or more in good health.

This clonotype was picked up many times. The rearrangement joins TRBV7-2 to TRBJ2-5; D is unclear. Per germline, CDR1 SGHTA and CDR2 FQGNSA. V was clipped by 5 bases and J by 7 bases, with 20 bases between them. The CDR3 extends over 15 amino acids. The CDR3 loop is CASSPSRGAPGTQYF. DNA for the CDR3: TGTGCCAGCAGCCCGAGTCGAGGAGCACCGGGGACCCAGTACTTC.

This clonotype came up many times. The chain links TRBV11-3 to TRBJ2-3; D may be TRBD2 (8 bases). Germline V gives CDR1 SGHNT, CDR2 YENEEA. The V and J ends lost 6 bases and 1 base respectively, with 17 bases between them. This CDR3 is 16 amino acids long. CDR3 amino acids: CASSNQGGLGTDTQYF. The CDR3 DNA follows: TGTGCCAGCAGTAACCAGGGGGGACTAGGCACAGATACGCAGTATTTT.

The sample holds many counts of this clonotype. V and J are TRBV6-2 or TRBV6-3 and TRBJ2-1; weak D call: TRBD1 (6 bases). The CDR3 totals 14 residues. V dropped 4 bases and J dropped 14 bases, with 21 bases sitting between them. CDR1 and CDR2 from the germline V gene are MNHEY and SVGEGT. The CDR3 loop reads CASSSTHRGAGEFF. CDR3 bases: TGTGCCAGCAGTTCTACACACCGGGGCGCAGGGGAGTTCTTC.

Many counts were recorded for this clonotype. The chain joins TRBV10-3 to TRBJ1-2; D uncertain. This CDR3 comprises 11 residues. The V end lost 8 bases, the J end lost 8 bases, and 12 bases lay between the germline ends. CDR1 and CDR2 from the germline V gene are ENHRY and SYGVKD. Written as DNA, the CDR3 is TGTGCCATCGGTTTGGGGTACGGCTACACCTTC. It specifies CAIGLGYGYTF.

On this clonotype itself: With a much larger clone just one base away, this may be a read error. The chain recombines TRBV5-5 with TRBJ2-1; 9 positions agree with TRBD2. CDR3 size: 15 residues. V lost 2 bases to trimming and J lost 6 bases; unmatched junction nucleotides: 6. Germline V lookup: CDR1 SGHKS, CDR2 YYEKEE (reference sequence). The CDR3 sequence is CASSFDGTSRNEQFF. The CDR3 bases are TGTGCCAGCAGCTTCGACGGGACTAGCCGCAATGAGCAGTTCTTC. The full variable domain, in which reference TRBV5-5 and TRBJ2-1 provide the parts outside the CDR3, is DAGVTQSPTHLIKTRGQQVTLRCSPISGHKSVSWYQQVLGQGPQFIFQYYEKEERGRGNFPDRFSARQFPNYSSELNVNALLLGDSALYLCASSFDGTSRNEQFFGPGTRLTVL.

The rearrangement uses TRBV9 and TRBJ2-7; no clear D. CDR3 length: 17 residues. The germline V gene has CDR1 SGDLS and CDR2 YYNGEE. The ends were cut back, 0 bases at V and 7 bases at J, with 23 bases in the middle. The DNA of the CDR3 is TGTGCCAGCAGCGTAGCGCCCCTCCACCTCCCTAACAATGAGCAGTACTTC. Residues: CASSVAPLHLPNNEQYF.

This clonotype has a count of ten or more. The chain is built from TRBV3-1 and TRBJ2-5; no clear D. Germline lookup yields CDR1 LGHDT and CDR2 YNNKEL (reference sequence). V gave up 1 base and J gave up 4 bases, with 10 bases separating them. This CDR3 is 14 amino acids long. CDR3: CASSQGSPVETQYF. CDR3 bases: TGTGCCAGCAGCCAAGGGAGTCCCGTAGAGACCCAGTACTTC.

Concerning this clonotype: This clone may be a read error of a much larger clone one base away. V gene TRBV24-1 combines with J gene TRBJ2-1, with no clear D. The J call could be wrong; TRBJ2-7 is a better fit for the DNA end. There are 14 residues in the CDR3. Germline-derived CDR1 and CDR2 are KGHDR and SFDVKD. The CDR3 loop reads CATSDLKQYNEQYF. Here the CDR3 DNA reads TGTGCCACCAGTGATTTAAAGCAGTACAATGAGCAGTACTTC.

This chain uses TRBV3-1 with TRBJ1-4; 8 nucleotides align to TRBD1. The CDR3 length is 15 residues. CDR1 and CDR2 from the germline V gene are LGHDT and YNNKEL (reference sequence). The V gene end was trimmed by 6 bases and the J gene end by 5 bases; junction bases not matched to a gene: 8. The CDR3 nucleotides are TGTGCCAGCAGTTCCAGGCAGGGGGCGAATGAAAAACTGTTTTTT. Translating it yields CASSSRQGANEKLFF.

This clonotype was detected a few times. The chain employs TRBV6-2 or TRBV6-3 and TRBJ2-2; the D is unclear. CDR1 is MNHEY and CDR2 is SVGEGT in the germline V gene. V dropped 5 bases and J dropped 2 bases, with 15 bases sitting between them. The CDR3 extends over 16 amino acids. In nucleotides, the CDR3 is TGTGCCAGCAGTCCGAGTCGGGTCCTTAACACCGGGGAGCTGTTTTTT. Residues: CASSPSRVLNTGELFF.

This clonotype occurred once. Its ends do not fully match the called genes, so a read error is possible. This rearrangement joins TRBV7-2 to TRBJ2-5; 9 nucleotides match TRBD2. This CDR3 has 18 residues. Germline assignment: CDR1 SGHTA and CDR2 FQGNSA. The CDR3 bases are TGTGTCAGCAGCCCACTAGGCGGTCTAGCGGGGATTCAAGAGACCCAGTACTTC. This sequence encodes CVSSPLGGLAGIQETQYF.

This clonotype turned up a few times. This sequence joins TRBV24-1 and TRBJ2-1; no clear D. The V end lost 3 bases, the J end lost 6 bases, and 11 bases lay between the germline ends. Looked up from germline, CDR1 is KGHDR and CDR2 is SFDVKD. The CDR3 contains 14 residues. The CDR3 DNA reads as TGTGCCACCAGTGATCCGATTGTACTCAATGAGCAGTTCTTC. This sequence encodes CATSDPIVLNEQFF.

As for this clonotype: The CDR3 carries no conserved terminal phenylalanine or tryptophan, so it likely arises from a read error. It is unclear where the CDR3 begins or ends on the DNA, so no DNA is shown, and the CDR3 is as TCRdb lists it. The rearrangement joins TRBV21-1 to TRBJ1-5; TRBD1, as called in the table, went unchecked against the DNA. TRBV21-1 is flagged as a pseudogene. The CDR3 extends over 18 residues, inclusive of both ends. The CDR3 sequence is CASSKVGRQGRVNQPQHY.

There are a few counts of this clonotype. The chain carries TRBV10-3 and TRBJ2-2, with D possibly called TRBD1 or TRBD2 (5 bases each). CDR3 length: 15 residues. Germline CDR1 ENHRY, CDR2 SYGVKD. With 1 base removed from V and 0 bases from J, the gap between germline ends came to 6 bases. The CDR3 DNA reads TGTGCCATCAGTGAGTGGGGGTCGAACACCGGGGAGCTGTTTTTT. It codes for CAISEWGSNTGELFF.

The chain couples TRBV7-2 to TRBJ2-1, with 9 nucleotides matching TRBD1. The V gene end was trimmed by 5 bases and the J gene end by 9 bases; junction bases not matched to a gene: 11. The CDR3 contains 15 residues. CDR1 and CDR2 (germline): SGHTA, FQGNSA. The CDR3 DNA sequence: TGTGCCAGCAGCCCGGGACAGGGCGATATCGGTGAGCAGTTCTTC. It specifies CASSPGQGDIGEQFF. Looking up the rest from reference TRBV7-2 and TRBJ2-1 gives the full variable domain: GAGVSQSPSNKVTEKGKDVELRCDPISGHTALYWYRQSLGQGLEFLIYFQGNSAPDKSGLPSDRFSAERTGGSVSTLTIQRTQQEDSAVYLCASSPGQGDIGEQFFGPGTRLTVL.

For this clonotype: This may be a read error: a much more frequent sequence differs by one nucleotide. The gene calls are TRBV7-2 and TRBJ2-1; 8 nucleotides line up with TRBD1. CDR3 length equals 15 residues. V was clipped by 3 bases and J by 6 bases; unmatched bases: 7. Germline CDR1 SGHTA, CDR2 FQGNSA. CDR3 region: CASSLHYTGGNEQFF. For the CDR3, the DNA is TGTGCCAGCAGCTTGCACTATACAGGGGGCAATGAGCAGTTCTTC. Using reference TRBV7-2 and TRBJ2-1 for the parts outside the CDR3, the full variable domain is GAGVSQSPSNKVTEKGKDVELRCDPISGHTALYWYRQSLGQGLEFLIYFQGNSAPDKSGLPSDRFSAERTGGSVSTLTIQRTQQEDSAVYLCASSLHYTGGNEQFFGPGTRLTVL.

This clonotype was counted at least ten times. The chain links TRBV12-3 or TRBV12-4 to TRBJ2-1, with D tentatively TRBD2 (5 bases). The V gene lost 2 bases and the J gene lost 0 bases, with 14 bases spanning the gap. The length of the CDR3 is 17 residues. CDR3 sequence reads: CASSLQTTKSSYNEQFF. CDR3 sequence (DNA): TGTGCCAGCAGTTTACAGACTACTAAGAGCTCCTACAATGAGCAGTTCTTC.

This clonotype was counted a few times. One base away lies a much larger clone, so this may be a sequencing read error. The V gene is TRBV7-9, the J gene TRBJ2-7, with no clear D. The CDR3 runs 15 residues. CDR1 and CDR2 from the germline V gene are SEHNR and FQNEAQ (reference sequence). Trimming stripped 1 base from V and 7 bases from J, with 17 bases between. The CDR3 nucleotides read TGTGCCAGCAGCTTAGAACGCCGGTCTCGGAATGAGCAGTACTTC. Amino acids: CASSLERRSRNEQYF.

The chain couples TRBV14 to TRBJ2-7; D possibly corresponds to TRBD1 (5 bases). Gene TRBJ2-5 matches the end of the DNA better, so the J call may be wrong. This CDR3 contains 17 residues. The germline CDR1 and CDR2 sequences are SGHDN and FVKESK. The CDR3: CASSQGHTGPEWETQYF. The CDR3 bases are TGTGCCAGCAGCCAAGGCCACACAGGCCCGGAATGGGAGACCCAGTACTTC.

This clonotype was detected ten times or more. This sequence joins TRBV12-3 or TRBV12-4 and TRBJ2-7; 10 nucleotides match TRBD1. The CDR3 extends over 14 amino acids. Trimming took 0 bases from V and 7 from J; bases not matched to a gene: 3. The DNA for the CDR3 is TGTGCCAGCAGTTTAGCCGACAGGGGGCGGGAGCAGTACTTC. This encodes CASSLADRGREQYF.

Comments on this clonotype: With a much larger clone just one base away, this may be a read error. The chain combines TRBV7-2 with TRBJ2-7; D is possibly TRBD2 (6 bases). Trimming took off 4 bases at V and 0 bases at J, with 19 bases between the two ends. The CDR3 has 17 residues. Germline CDR1 is SGHTA and CDR2 is FQGNSA. The CDR3 protein is CASSSLTYGGNSYEQYF. CDR3 nucleotides: TGTGCCAGCAGCTCCCTAACCTACGGGGGAAACTCCTACGAGCAGTACTTC.

About this clonotype: A much larger clone sits a single nucleotide away, making a read error possible. The V call is TRBV7-9, the J call TRBJ2-7; D may be TRBD2 (5 bases). The J call could be wrong; TRBJ2-5 is a better fit for the DNA end. The germline CDR1 and CDR2 sequences are SEHNR and FQNEAQ (reference sequence). This CDR3 is built from 14 residues. The CDR3: CARSFNSGSETQYF. CDR3 bases: TGTGCCAGGAGCTTTAACAGCGGATCAGAGACCCAGTACTTC.

This chain joins TRBV7-2 and TRBJ1-6, with TRBD1 matching 7 bases. Losses at the gene ends were 8 bases for V and 7 bases for J; bases not matched to a gene: 11. CDR1 is SGHTA and CDR2 is FQGNSA in the germline V gene. The CDR3 has 15 residues. The CDR3 nucleotides read TGTGCCAGCGGATTACGGGGACAGCCCAATTCACCCCTCCACTTT. It is translated as CASGLRGQPNSPLHF.

This clonotype was seen repeatedly, ten times or more. The CDR3: CASSVWLAGGREQFF. The CDR3 DNA sequence: TGTGCCAGCAGTGTCTGGCTAGCGGGGGGACGTGAGCAGTTCTTC. V gene TRBV2 combines with J gene TRBJ2-1, with 11 positions matching TRBD2. V shed 4 bases, J shed 9 bases, and the junction held 8 bases outside the gene matches. Germline V gene lookup returns CDR1 SNHLY and CDR2 FYNNEI. This CDR3 has 15 residues. Full variable domain (missing parts from reference TRBV2 and TRBJ2-1): EPEVTQTPSHQVTQMGQEVILRCVPISNHLYFYWYRQILGQKVEFLVSFYNNEISEKSEIFDDQFSVERPDGSNFTLKIRSTKLEDSAMYFCASSVWLAGGREQFFGPGTRLTVL.

There are many counts of this clonotype. The J gene is TRBJ1-6, the V gene TRBV12-3 or TRBV12-4; 8 bases align to TRBD1. V trimming: 6 bases; J trimming: 7 bases; junction bases outside the gene matches: 5. The CDR3 is 14 residues long. CDR3 coding DNA: TGTGCCAGCAGCCCGGGACAGGAAAATTCACCCCTCCACTTT. It encodes CASSPGQENSPLHF.

The rearrangement links TRBV14 to TRBJ1-6; D not certain. The CDR3 length is 15 residues. V was pared by 1 base and J by 4 bases, with 8 bases between. Germline V gene sequence: CDR1 SGHDN, CDR2 FVKESK. The CDR3 DNA follows: TGTGCCAGCAGCCAAGTGTACGGATATAATTCACCCCTCCACTTT. Translation: CASSQVYGYNSPLHF.

The rearrangement links TRBV5-5 to TRBJ1-6; possibly TRBD1 for D (5 bases). Germline values: CDR1 SGHKS, CDR2 YYEKEE (reference sequence). The V end was cut by 5 bases, the J end by 0 bases, with 15 bases between. The CDR3 is made up of 17 amino acids. The CDR3 sequence: CASSRDSLSSYNSPLHF. The CDR3 region has the DNA TGTGCCAGCAGTCGGGACTCCTTGAGCTCCTATAATTCACCCCTCCACTTT.